This TCR beta chain originates from a study of cytomegalovirus exposure and HLA in healthy donors. This PCR relied on a set of 60 Vbeta primers and 13 Jbeta primers. Only in-frame clones appear in the TCRdb table, and some are missing; sequencing was by immunoSEQ multiplex PCR. The table shows roughly 140,000 clones, with around 80% occurring only once. The sequence was collected from a woman in her thirties or forties in good health and CMV-seropositive. The sequenced sample was PBMCs.

CDR3 DNA sequence: TGTGCCAGCAGGCGACTAGCGGGAACTTACGAGCAGTACTTC. Translating it yields CASRRLAGTYEQYF. J is TRBJ2-5 and V is TRBV27; 11 nucleotides line up with TRBD2. The DNA end lines up better with TRBJ2-7; the J call may be wrong. CDR1 is MNHEY and CDR2 is SMNVEV in the germline V gene (reference sequence). This CDR3 contains 14 residues.